This T cell receptor beta chain was recovered during a study of PD-L1 blockade in urothelial cancer. As for the study in general: The year 2014 saw patients start atezolizumab, 1,200 mg intravenously every 3 weeks. Among blood samples, the median T cell count was 141,255. Study outcomes and limitations: Where pretreatment blood TCR clonality fell below the median, better survival was predicted.

The CDR3 sequence is 16 residues long. V lost 8 bases and J lost 1; bases outside the gene matches: 10. From germline, CDR1 is SNHLY and CDR2 FYNNEI. Only in-frame clones appear in the TCRdb table, and some are missing; sequencing was by immunoSEQ multiplex PCR. The data show 70,000 to 95,000 clones, 89% seen once. This clone has a handful of counts. Its antigen is not known. Time point indicated: pretreatment peripheral blood. This TCR derives from an elderly woman with urothelial cancer. The input for sequencing was PBMCs, taken around atezolizumab (anti-PD-L1) treatment. J is TRBJ2-2 and V is TRBV2, with 7 bases matching TRBD2. The CDR3: CASSGGRALNTGELFF. Here the CDR3 DNA reads TGTGCCAGCTCCGGAGGGAGGGCTTTGAACACCGGGGAGCTGTTTTTT.